This T cell receptor beta chain originates from a study of naive and memory T cell subsets. Study outcomes and limitations: Expression changes during T cell differentiation may affect RNA-based TCR counts.

An equimolar mix of two oligonucleotides served as the beta constant-region primer for TRBC1 and TRBC2. TCRdb passed the UMI-ligation and nested PCR reads through MiXCR, listing each CDR3 protein once. This table has about 4,600 distinct CDR3 sequences, about 7% appearing once. V shed 7 bases, J shed 2 bases, and the junction held 6 bases outside the gene matches. Germline V gene data show CDR1 as SGHNT and CDR2 as YYREEE (reference sequence). The CDR3 sequence is 13 residues long. Cells stained for CD3, CD4, CD8, CD45RA, CD27 and viability were sorted into four CD45RA/CD27 subsets. On this clonotype itself: Its specificity is unknown.

Sequenced input: CD4+ TEMRA cells from blood. Regarding subset: effector memory re-expressing CD45RA, CD45RA+ CD27-. The origin of this receptor is a human donor in good health. This chain uses TRBV5-4 with TRBJ2-7; 7 nucleotides line up with TRBD1. DNA of the CDR3: TGTGCCAGCGGAAAACAGGGGCCCTACGAGCAGTACTTC. It translates to CASGKQGPYEQYF.